This T cell receptor beta chain was recorded in a study of cytomegalovirus exposure and HLA in healthy donors. The sample holds one count of this clone. The antigen is not known. Study-wide findings and caveats: Later analysis revealed greater clonal expansion in HLA-associated TCR beta chains than in equally common others. As a later analysis showed, a missense DCLRE1C variant was linked to trimming of TCR beta V- and J-genes. As confirmed in vitro, three CMV-associated chains were specific for CMV antigens.

The PCR contained 60 Vbeta and 13 Jbeta primers. Data came from immunoSEQ multiplex PCR; TCRdb stores just in-frame clones and leaves some out. Here the sample spans some 150,000 clones, about 73% being singletons. This sequence was found in a man aged 40-55 years in good health and CMV-seropositive. Sequenced sample: PBMCs.

In DNA, the CDR3 is TGTGCCACCACCACAGGGGACCATCTTCAGCCCCAGCATTTT. Translation gives CATTTGDHLQPQHF. The rearrangement joins TRBV2 to TRBJ1-5; 7 bases agree with TRBD1. The CDR3 totals 14 residues. With 10 bases clipped from V and 6 bases from J, the junction kept 12 bases outside the gene matches. Germline loops: CDR1 SNHLY, CDR2 FYNNEI. Together with reference TRBV2 and TRBJ1-5, the CDR3 gives the full variable domain: EPEVTQTPSHQVTQMGQEVILRCVPISNHLYFYWYRQILGQKVEFLVSFYNNEISEKSEIFDDQFSVERPDGSNFTLKIRSTKLEDSAMYFCATTTGDHLQPQHFGDGTRLSIL.